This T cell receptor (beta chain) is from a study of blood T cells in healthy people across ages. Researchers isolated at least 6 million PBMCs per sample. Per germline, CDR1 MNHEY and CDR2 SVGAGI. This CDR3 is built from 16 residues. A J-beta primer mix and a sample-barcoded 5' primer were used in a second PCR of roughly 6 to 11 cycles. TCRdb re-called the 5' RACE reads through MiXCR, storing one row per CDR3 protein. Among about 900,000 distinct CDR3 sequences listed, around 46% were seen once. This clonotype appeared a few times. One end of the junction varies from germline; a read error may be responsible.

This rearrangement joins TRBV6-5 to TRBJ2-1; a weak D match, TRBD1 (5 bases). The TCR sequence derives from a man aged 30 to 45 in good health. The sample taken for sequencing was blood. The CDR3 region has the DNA TGTGCCGGCAGGGTCCGACAGAAGAGCTCCTACAATGAGCAGTTCTTC. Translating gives CAGRVRQKSSYNEQFF.